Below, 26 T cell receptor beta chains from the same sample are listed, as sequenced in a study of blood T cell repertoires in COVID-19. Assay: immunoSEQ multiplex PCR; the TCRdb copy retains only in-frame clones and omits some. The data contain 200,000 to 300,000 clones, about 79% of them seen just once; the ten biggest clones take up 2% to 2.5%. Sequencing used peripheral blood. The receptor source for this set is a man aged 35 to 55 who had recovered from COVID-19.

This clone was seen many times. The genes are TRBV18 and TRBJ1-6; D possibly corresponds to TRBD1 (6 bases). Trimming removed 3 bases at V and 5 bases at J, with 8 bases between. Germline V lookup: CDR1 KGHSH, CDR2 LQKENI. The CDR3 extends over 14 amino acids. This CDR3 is CASSPSGDNSPLHF. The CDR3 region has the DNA TGTGCCAGCTCACCTTCAGGGGATAATTCACCCCTCCACTTT. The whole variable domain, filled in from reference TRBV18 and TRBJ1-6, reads NAGVMQNPRHLVRRRGQEARLRCSPMKGHSHVYWYRQLPEEGLKFMVYLQKENIIDESGMPKERFSAEFPKEGPSILRIQQVVRGDSAAYFCASSPSGDNSPLHFGNGTRLTVT.

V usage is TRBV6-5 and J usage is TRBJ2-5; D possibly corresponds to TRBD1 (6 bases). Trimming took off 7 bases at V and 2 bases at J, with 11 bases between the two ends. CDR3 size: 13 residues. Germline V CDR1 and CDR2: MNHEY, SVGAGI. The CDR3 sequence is CASIRTDQETQYF. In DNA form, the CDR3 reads TGTGCCAGCATTCGGACAGATCAAGAGACCCAGTACTTC.

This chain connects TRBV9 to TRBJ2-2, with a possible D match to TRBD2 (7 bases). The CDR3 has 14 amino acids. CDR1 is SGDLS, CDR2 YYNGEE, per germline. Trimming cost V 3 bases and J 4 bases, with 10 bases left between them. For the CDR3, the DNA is TGTGCCAGCAGCGCGGGGGGCGGCACCGGGGAGCTGTTTTTT. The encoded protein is CASSAGGGTGELFF. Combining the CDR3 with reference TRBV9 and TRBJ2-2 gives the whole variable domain DSGVTQTPKHLITATGQRVTLRCSPRSGDLSVYWYQQSLDQGLQFLIQYYNGEERAKGNILERFSAQQFPDLHSELNLSSLELGDSALYFCASSAGGGTGELFFGEGSRLTVL.

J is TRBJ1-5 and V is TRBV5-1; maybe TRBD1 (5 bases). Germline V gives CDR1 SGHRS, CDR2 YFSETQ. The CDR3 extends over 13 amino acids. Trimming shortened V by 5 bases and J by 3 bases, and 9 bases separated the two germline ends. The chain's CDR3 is CASRQDYNQPQHF. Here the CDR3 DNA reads TGCGCCAGCAGACAGGACTACAATCAGCCCCAGCATTTT.

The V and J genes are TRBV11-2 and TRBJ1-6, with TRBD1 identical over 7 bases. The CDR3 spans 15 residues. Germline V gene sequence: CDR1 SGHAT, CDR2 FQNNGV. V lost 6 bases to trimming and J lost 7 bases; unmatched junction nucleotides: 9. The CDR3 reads CASSLRQGLNSPLHF. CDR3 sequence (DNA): TGTGCCAGCAGTTTAAGACAGGGTCTGAATTCACCCCTCCACTTT.

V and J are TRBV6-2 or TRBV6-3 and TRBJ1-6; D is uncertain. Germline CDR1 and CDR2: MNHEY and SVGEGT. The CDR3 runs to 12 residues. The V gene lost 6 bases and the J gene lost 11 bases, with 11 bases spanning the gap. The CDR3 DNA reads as TGTGCCAGCAGCACCGGAGGGACACCCCTCCACTTT. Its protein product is CASSTGGTPLHF.

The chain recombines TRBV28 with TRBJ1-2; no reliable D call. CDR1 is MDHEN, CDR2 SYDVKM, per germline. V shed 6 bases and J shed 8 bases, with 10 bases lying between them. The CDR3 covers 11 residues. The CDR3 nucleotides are TGTGCCAGCAGCAGCTCACAGGGCTACACCTTC. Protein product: CASSSSQGYTF.

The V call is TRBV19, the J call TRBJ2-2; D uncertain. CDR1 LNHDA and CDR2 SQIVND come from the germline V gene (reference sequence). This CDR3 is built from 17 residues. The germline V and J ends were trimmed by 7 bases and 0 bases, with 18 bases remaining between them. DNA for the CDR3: TGTGCCAGTACCGACATACGCCGAAATTCGAACACCGGGGAGCTGTTTTTT. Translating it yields CASTDIRRNSNTGELFF.

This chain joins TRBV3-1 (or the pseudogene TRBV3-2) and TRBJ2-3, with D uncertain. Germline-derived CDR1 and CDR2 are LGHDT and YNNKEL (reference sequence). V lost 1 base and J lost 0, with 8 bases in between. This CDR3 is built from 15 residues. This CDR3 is CASSQVLLSTDTQYF. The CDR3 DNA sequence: TGTGCCAGCAGCCAAGTCTTACTTAGCACAGATACGCAGTATTTT.

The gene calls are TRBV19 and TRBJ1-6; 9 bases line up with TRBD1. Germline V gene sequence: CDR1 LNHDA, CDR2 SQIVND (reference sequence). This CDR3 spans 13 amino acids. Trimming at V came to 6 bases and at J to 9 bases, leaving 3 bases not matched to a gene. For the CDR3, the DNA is TGTGCCAGTAGGCGGGACAGGGTTTCACCCCTCCACTTT. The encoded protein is CASRRDRVSPLHF.

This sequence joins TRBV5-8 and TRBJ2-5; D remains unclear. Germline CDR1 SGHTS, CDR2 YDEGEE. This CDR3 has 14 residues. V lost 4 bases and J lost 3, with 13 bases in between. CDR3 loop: CASSPPSLEETQYF. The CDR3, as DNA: TGTGCCAGCAGCCCCCCGAGTTTGGAAGAGACCCAGTACTTC.

DNA for the CDR3: TGTGCCAGCGGGGACATAAGGGACTATGGCTACACCTTC. Protein: CASGDIRDYGYTF. The V call is TRBV6-5, the J call TRBJ1-2, with D perhaps TRBD1 (6 bases). Germline assignment: CDR1 MNHEY and CDR2 SVGAGI. V was cut by 8 bases and J by 3 bases, with 13 bases left in between. The CDR3 is 13 amino acids.

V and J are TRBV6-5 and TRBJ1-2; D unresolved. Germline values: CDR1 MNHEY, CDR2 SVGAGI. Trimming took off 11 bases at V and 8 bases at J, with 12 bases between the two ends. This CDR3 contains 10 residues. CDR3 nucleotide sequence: TGTGCCGGCCCCCCATGGGGCTACACCTTC. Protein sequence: CAGPPWGYTF.

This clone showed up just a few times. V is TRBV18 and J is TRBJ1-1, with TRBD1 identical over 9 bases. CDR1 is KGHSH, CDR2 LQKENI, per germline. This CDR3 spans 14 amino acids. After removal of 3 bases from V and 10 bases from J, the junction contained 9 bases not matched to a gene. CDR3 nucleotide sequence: TGTGCCAGCTCACCGGACAGGGGTGGGGATCGAGCTTTCTTT. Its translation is CASSPDRGGDRAFF.

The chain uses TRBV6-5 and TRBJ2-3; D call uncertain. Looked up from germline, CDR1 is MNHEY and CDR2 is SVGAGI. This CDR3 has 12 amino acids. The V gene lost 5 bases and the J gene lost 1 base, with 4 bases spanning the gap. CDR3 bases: TGTGCCAGCAGTCTAGGCACAGATACGCAGTATTTT. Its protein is CASSLGTDTQYF.

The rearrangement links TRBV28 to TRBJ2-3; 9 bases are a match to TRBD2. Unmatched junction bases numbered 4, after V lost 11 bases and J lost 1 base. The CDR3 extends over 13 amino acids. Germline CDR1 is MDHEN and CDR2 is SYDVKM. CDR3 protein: CALAGGGTDTQYF. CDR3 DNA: TGTGCCTTGGCGGGAGGGGGCACAGATACGCAGTATTTT. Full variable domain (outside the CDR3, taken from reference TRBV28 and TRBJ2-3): DVKVTQSSRYLVKRTGEKVFLECVQDMDHENMFWYRQDPGLGLRLIYFSYDVKMKEKGDIPEGYSVSREKKERFSLILESASTNQTSMYLCALAGGGTDTQYFGPGTRLTVL.

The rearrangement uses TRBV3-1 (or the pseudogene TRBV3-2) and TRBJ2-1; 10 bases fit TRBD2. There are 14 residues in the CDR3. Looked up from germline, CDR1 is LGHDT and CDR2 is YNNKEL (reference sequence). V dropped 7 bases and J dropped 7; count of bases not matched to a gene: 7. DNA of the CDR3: TGTGCCAGCATCCTAGCGGGAGTGGGAAATGAGCAGTTCTTC. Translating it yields CASILAGVGNEQFF.

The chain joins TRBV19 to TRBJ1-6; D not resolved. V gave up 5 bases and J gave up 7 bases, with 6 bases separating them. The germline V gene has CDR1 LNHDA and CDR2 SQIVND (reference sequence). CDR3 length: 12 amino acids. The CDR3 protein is CASSFLNSPLHF. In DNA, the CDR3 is TGTGCCAGTAGTTTCCTGAATTCACCCCTCCACTTT.

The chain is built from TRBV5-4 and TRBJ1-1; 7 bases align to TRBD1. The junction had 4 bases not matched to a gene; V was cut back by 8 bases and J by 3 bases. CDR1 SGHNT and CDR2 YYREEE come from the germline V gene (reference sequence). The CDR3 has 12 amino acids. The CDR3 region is CARGGRDTEAFF. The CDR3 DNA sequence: TGTGCCAGAGGGGGCCGGGACACTGAAGCTTTCTTT.

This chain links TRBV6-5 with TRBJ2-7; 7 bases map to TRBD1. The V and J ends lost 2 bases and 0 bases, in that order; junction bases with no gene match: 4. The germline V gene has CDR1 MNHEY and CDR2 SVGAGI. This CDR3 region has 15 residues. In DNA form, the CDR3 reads TGTGCCAGCAGTTACACACACAGGGGCTCCTACGAGCAGTACTTC. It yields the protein CASSYTHRGSYEQYF.

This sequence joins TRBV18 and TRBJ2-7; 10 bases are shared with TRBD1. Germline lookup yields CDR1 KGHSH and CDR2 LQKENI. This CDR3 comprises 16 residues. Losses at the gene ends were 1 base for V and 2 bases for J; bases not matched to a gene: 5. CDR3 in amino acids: CASSPLRGQGPYEQYF. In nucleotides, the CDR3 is TGTGCCAGCTCACCACTGCGGGGACAGGGGCCCTACGAGCAGTACTTC.

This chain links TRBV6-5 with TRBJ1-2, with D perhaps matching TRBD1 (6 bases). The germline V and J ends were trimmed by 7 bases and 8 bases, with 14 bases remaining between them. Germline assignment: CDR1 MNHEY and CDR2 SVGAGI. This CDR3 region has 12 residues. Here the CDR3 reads CASNRQAGGYTF. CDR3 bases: TGTGCCAGCAATCGACAGGCGGGCGGCTACACCTTC.

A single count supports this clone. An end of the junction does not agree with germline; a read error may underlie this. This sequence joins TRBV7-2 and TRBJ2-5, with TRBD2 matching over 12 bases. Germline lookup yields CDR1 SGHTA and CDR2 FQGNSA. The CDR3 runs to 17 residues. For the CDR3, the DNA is TGTGCCAGCAGTTTAGGGACCCTAGCGGGGGGGCTTGAGACCCAGTACTTC. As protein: CASSLGTLAGGLETQYF.

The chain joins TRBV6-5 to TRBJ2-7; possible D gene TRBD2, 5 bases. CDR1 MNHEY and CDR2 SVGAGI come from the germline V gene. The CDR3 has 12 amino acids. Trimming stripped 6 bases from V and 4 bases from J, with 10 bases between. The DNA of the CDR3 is TGTGCCAGCAGGATGCGCGGGTACGAGCAGTACTTC. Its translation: CASRMRGYEQYF.

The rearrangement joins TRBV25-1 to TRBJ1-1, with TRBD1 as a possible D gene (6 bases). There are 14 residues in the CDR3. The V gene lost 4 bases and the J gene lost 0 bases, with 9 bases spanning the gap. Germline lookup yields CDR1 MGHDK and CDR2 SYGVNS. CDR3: CASSGTGLNTEAFF. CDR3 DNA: TGTGCCAGCAGTGGTACAGGGTTGAACACTGAAGCTTTCTTT. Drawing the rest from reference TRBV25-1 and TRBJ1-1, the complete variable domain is EADIYQTPRYLVIGTGKKITLECSQTMGHDKMYWYQQDPGMELHLIHYSYGVNSTEKGDLSSESTVSRIRTEHFPLTLESARPSHTSQYLCASSGTGLNTEAFFGQGTRLTVV.

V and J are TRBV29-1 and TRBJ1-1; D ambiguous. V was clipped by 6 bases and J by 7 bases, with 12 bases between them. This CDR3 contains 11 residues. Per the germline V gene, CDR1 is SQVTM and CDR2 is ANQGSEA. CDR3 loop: CSVWEGSEAFF. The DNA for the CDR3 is TGCAGCGTGTGGGAGGGCAGTGAAGCTTTCTTT. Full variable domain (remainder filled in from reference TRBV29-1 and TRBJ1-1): SAVISQKPSRDICQRGTSLTIQCQVDSQVTMMFWYRQQPGQSLTLIATANQGSEATYESGFVIDKFPISRPNLTFSTLTVSNMSPEDSSIYLCSVWEGSEAFFGQGTRLTVV.